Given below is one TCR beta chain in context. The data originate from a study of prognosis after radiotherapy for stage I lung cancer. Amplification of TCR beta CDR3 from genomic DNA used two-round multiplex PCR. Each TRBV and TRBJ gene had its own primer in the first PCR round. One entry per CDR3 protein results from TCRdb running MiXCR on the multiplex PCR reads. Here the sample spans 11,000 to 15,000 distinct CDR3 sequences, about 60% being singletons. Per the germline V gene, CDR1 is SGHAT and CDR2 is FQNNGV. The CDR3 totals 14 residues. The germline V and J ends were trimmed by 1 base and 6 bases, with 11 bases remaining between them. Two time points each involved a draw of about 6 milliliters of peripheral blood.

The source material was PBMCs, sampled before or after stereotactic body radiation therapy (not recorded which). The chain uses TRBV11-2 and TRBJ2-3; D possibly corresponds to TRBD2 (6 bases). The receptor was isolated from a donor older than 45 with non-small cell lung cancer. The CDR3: CASSLVSGADTQYF. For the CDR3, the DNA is TGTGCCAGCAGCTTAGTTAGCGGAGCGGATACGCAGTATTTT.